This TCR beta chain was sequenced for a study of cytomegalovirus exposure and HLA in healthy donors. The PCR made use of 60 Vbeta and 13 Jbeta primers. Using immunoSEQ multiplex PCR, the repertoire was profiled, and TCRdb retains in-frame clones only, with some absent. The data show more than 150,000 clones, over 65% seen once. The ends were cut back, 7 bases at V and 6 bases at J, with 9 bases in the middle. CDR3 length equals 12 residues. Per germline, CDR1 SNHLY and CDR2 FYNNEI. The sequenced sample consisted of PBMCs. This receptor was taken from a woman aged 50 to 60 in good health and CMV-seropositive. The chain employs TRBV2 and TRBJ2-2, with unresolved D. CDR3 protein: CASIFSAGELFF. The CDR3 region has the DNA TGTGCCAGCATATTCTCGGCCGGGGAGCTGTTTTTT.